Listed below are T cell receptor beta chains from one sample, sequenced in a study of blood T cell repertoires in COVID-19. Clones were read by immunoSEQ multiplex PCR, and TCRdb kept only the in-frame ones, dropping some. The sample includes roughly 410,000 clones, about 88% seen only once; the top ten take less than 2%. Sequenced: peripheral blood. The receptor set was obtained from a woman aged 40 to 50 with COVID-19, enrolled during active disease. Both conserved end residues are part of each CDR3. Fields, in order: clone size, V gene, D gene, J gene, CDR3 DNA, CDR3 protein. D genes are given only for firm matches. Some rows mark clone size as missing; the rest say once, few, many or name a class of expanded clone.

size: -; V: TRBV27; D: TRBD1; J: TRBJ2-1; DNA: TGTGCCAGCAGTTTACTGACAGGGGGCGATGAGCAGTTCTTC; CDR3: CASSLLTGGDEQFF
size: once; V: TRBV14; D: -; J: TRBJ1-1; DNA: TGTGCCAGCAGCCAATCGTTGGAAGCTTTCTTT; CDR3: CASSQSLEAFF
size: -; V: TRBV5-1; D: -; J: TRBJ1-3; DNA: TGCGCCAGCAGCCCAGCGCGGATCTCTGGAAACACCATATATTTT; CDR3: CASSPARISGNTIYF
size: -; V: TRBV6-5; D: TRBD1; J: TRBJ1-1; DNA: TGTGCCAGCAGCCGGACAGGGCCGAACACTGAAGCTTTCTTT; CDR3: CASSRTGPNTEAFF
size: few; V: TRBV19; D: -; J: TRBJ1-6; DNA: TGTGCCAGTAGTATTTCCGACAGTCATAATTCACCCCTCCACTTT; CDR3: CASSISDSHNSPLHF
size: -; V: TRBV9; D: TRBD2; J: TRBJ2-1; DNA: TGTGCCAGCAGCGTAGGAGCGGGGGCCTACAATGAGCAGTTCTTC; CDR3: CASSVGAGAYNEQFF
size: -; V: TRBV19; D: -; J: TRBJ1-1; DNA: TGTGCCAGTAGTAAAGGAGGGGTAGGCACTGAAGCTTTCTTT; CDR3: CASSKGGVGTEAFF
size: -; V: TRBV6-1; D: -; J: TRBJ2-3; DNA: TGTGCCAGCAGTGATTCCAGGGCTTGGACAGATACGCAGTATTTT; CDR3: CASSDSRAWTDTQYF
size: once; V: TRBV27; D: -; J: TRBJ2-1; DNA: TGTGCCAGCAGTCCCTCCCTGGCTAGCGCGAGCTCCTACAATGAGCAGTTCTTC; CDR3: CASSPSLASASSYNEQFF
size: -; V: TRBV19; D: -; J: TRBJ1-1; DNA: TGTGCCAGTAGTCCGGCACAGGGAATTGAAGCTTTCTTT; CDR3: CASSPAQGIEAFF
size: -; V: TRBV4-1; D: -; J: TRBJ2-5; DNA: TGCGCCAGCAGCCTCAGGACTATTTTGGAGACCCAGTACTTC; CDR3: CASSLRTILETQYF
size: -; V: TRBV27; D: TRBD1; J: TRBJ1-5; DNA: TGTGCCAGCAGTTCCGGGACAGGGCAAAATCAGCCCCAGCATTTT; CDR3: CASSSGTGQNQPQHF
size: -; V: TRBV9; D: TRBD1; J: TRBJ1-2; DNA: TGTGCCAGCAGCTTAATGACAGGGGATTATGGCTACACCTTC; CDR3: CASSLMTGDYGYTF
size: -; V: TRBV4-3; D: TRBD1; J: TRBJ1-2; DNA: TGCGCCAGCAGCCAAACAGGGGCCAGCGGCTACACCTTC; CDR3: CASSQTGASGYTF
size: -; V: TRBV7-2; D: -; J: TRBJ2-1; DNA: TGTGCCAGCAGCCTGACTTGGAGCTCCTACAATGAGCAGTTCTTC; CDR3: CASSLTWSSYNEQFF
size: -; V: TRBV6-1; D: -; J: TRBJ1-2; DNA: TGTGCCAGCAGTGAGGGAATAGGGGACTATGGCTACACCTTC; CDR3: CASSEGIGDYGYTF
size: -; V: TRBV7-8; D: TRBD1; J: TRBJ1-3; DNA: TGTGCCAGCAGCCTGGACAGGTTCTCTGGAAACACCATATATTTT; CDR3: CASSLDRFSGNTIYF
size: -; V: TRBV2; D: -; J: TRBJ2-2; DNA: TGTGCCAGCAGAGGAGGTGACGCACCCGGGGAGCTGTTTTTT; CDR3: CASRGGDAPGELFF
size: -; V: TRBV18; D: -; J: TRBJ1-2; DNA: TGTGCCAGCTCACCACAGGGGTATGGCTACACCTTC; CDR3: CASSPQGYGYTF
size: -; V: TRBV4-1; D: TRBD1; J: TRBJ1-1; DNA: TGCGCCAGCAGCCAGGAAAAGAGACAGGGGAACACTGAAGCTTTCTTT; CDR3: CASSQEKRQGNTEAFF
size: -; V: TRBV15; D: -; J: TRBJ1-4; DNA: TGTGCCACCAGCAGAGATCGTAGGGGTTTCGATGAAAAACTGTTTTTT; CDR3: CATSRDRRGFDEKLFF
size: -; V: TRBV2; D: TRBD1; J: TRBJ1-1; DNA: TGTGCCAGCAGTACTCTAGGGACAGGGGGCAACACTGAAGCTTTCTTT; CDR3: CASSTLGTGGNTEAFF
size: -; V: TRBV19; D: TRBD2; J: TRBJ2-1; DNA: TGTGCCAGTAGTATGTTTGGCGGGAGCTCCTACAATGAGCAGTTCTTC; CDR3: CASSMFGGSSYNEQFF
size: -; V: TRBV4-3; D: TRBD1; J: TRBJ1-1; DNA: TGCGCCAGCAGCCGAGGACAGGGTCCCTCCACTGAAGCTTTCTTT; CDR3: CASSRGQGPSTEAFF
size: -; V: TRBV5-6; D: TRBD2; J: TRBJ2-3; DNA: TGTGCCAGCAGCCTCGGGGGGGGCCCAGATACGCAGTATTTT; CDR3: CASSLGGGPDTQYF
size: -; V: TRBV5-1; D: -; J: TRBJ2-3; DNA: TGCGCCAGCAGCTTGGGGAGAAAAGCAGATACGCAGTATTTT; CDR3: CASSLGRKADTQYF
size: -; V: TRBV5-1; D: -; J: TRBJ2-2; DNA: TGCGCCAGCAGCTCCTCCATACTAGTGACCGGGGAGCTGTTTTTT; CDR3: CASSSSILVTGELFF